Presented here are 5 T cell receptor beta chains from one specimen sequenced in a study of cytomegalovirus exposure and HLA in healthy donors. Researchers ran the PCR with 60 Vbeta and 13 Jbeta primers. The table came from immunoSEQ multiplex PCR; TCRdb's copy has only in-frame clones and leaves some out. The data contain some 150,000 clones, 60% to 85% of them singletons. Sequencing input: PBMCs. The receptors shown here come from a man aged 40-49 years in good health and CMV-seropositive.

The chain is built from TRBV28 and TRBJ1-6; 9 bases map to TRBD1. Trimming cost V 7 bases and J 10 bases; bases outside gene matches: 5. This CDR3 contains 13 residues. CDR1 is MDHEN, CDR2 SYDVKM, per germline. This chain's CDR3 is CASNTGGWSPLHF. In DNA form, the CDR3 reads TGTGCCAGCAATACAGGGGGCTGGTCACCCCTCCACTTT.

This clone was found a few times. V gene TRBV29-1 combines with J gene TRBJ1-1; tentatively, D is TRBD1 (5 bases). Germline V gene sequence: CDR1 SQVTM, CDR2 ANQGSEA. V dropped 4 bases and J dropped 0 bases, with 12 bases sitting between them. This CDR3 is 14 amino acids long. CDR3 region: CSVALGGVNTEAFF. Here the CDR3 DNA reads TGCAGCGTTGCTTTGGGAGGGGTGAACACTGAAGCTTTCTTT.

The V gene is TRBV6-5, the J gene TRBJ1-5, with a tentative D call TRBD1 (5 bases). The CDR3 is made up of 12 amino acids. Trimming removed 6 bases at V and 7 bases at J, with 10 bases between. The germline V gene has CDR1 MNHEY and CDR2 SVGAGI. The CDR3 nucleotides are TGTGCCAGCAGGCAGGGTGCCCAGCCCCAGCATTTT. As protein: CASRQGAQPQHF.

The chain recombines TRBV7-2 with TRBJ1-5, with D possibly being TRBD1 (6 bases). V was pared by 3 bases and J by 5 bases, with 14 bases between. The CDR3 sequence is 15 residues long. Germline values: CDR1 SGHTA, CDR2 FQGNSA. The CDR3 DNA sequence: TGTGCCAGCAGCTTGTGGACGGGGGGCGATCAGCCCCAGCATTTT. Translating it yields CASSLWTGGDQPQHF.

This rearrangement joins TRBV5-1 to TRBJ2-1, with TRBD2 matching 7 bases. V trimming: 3 bases; J trimming: 6 bases; junction bases outside the gene matches: 9. The V gene's germline CDR1 is SGHRS and CDR2 YFSETQ. CDR3 size: 15 residues. CDR3 region: CASSYGAGWGNEQFF. The CDR3 nucleotides read TGCGCCAGCAGCTATGGAGCGGGGTGGGGCAATGAGCAGTTCTTC.